This TCR beta chain was sequenced during a study of regulatory T cells in long-lasting Graves disease. Noted time point: persistent/refractory GD, antithyroid drugs over 5 years with positive TRAb. The TCR library used RNA extracted from PBMCs. The source of the patients was an endocrinology department in Xi'an, China. For this clonotype: Its antigen remains unidentified.

Study outcomes and limitations: Not thyroid tissue but only peripheral blood was studied.

Library construction for TCR beta used iRepertoire HTBI primers and Arm-PCR of CDR3 regions. Using its own MiXCR run on the multiplex PCR reads, TCRdb lists one record per CDR3 protein. The sample holds 400,000 to 500,000 distinct CDR3 sequences, 20% to 25% seen once. The CDR3 covers 17 residues. Germline assignment: CDR1 SGHRS and CDR2 YFSETQ. V was shortened by 0 bases and J by 2 bases, with 17 bases between the two germline ends. The sequences come from peripheral blood mononuclear cells (PBMCs), collected when the disease was refractory, from a patient treated with antithyroid drugs. The TCR comes from a female donor with Graves disease. J is TRBJ1-2 and V is TRBV5-1; no reliable D call. In DNA, the CDR3 is TGCGCCAGCAGCTTGGTCCGGGCCGGCGGTCCAAACTATGGCTACACCTTC. The encoded protein is CASSLVRAGGPNYGYTF.